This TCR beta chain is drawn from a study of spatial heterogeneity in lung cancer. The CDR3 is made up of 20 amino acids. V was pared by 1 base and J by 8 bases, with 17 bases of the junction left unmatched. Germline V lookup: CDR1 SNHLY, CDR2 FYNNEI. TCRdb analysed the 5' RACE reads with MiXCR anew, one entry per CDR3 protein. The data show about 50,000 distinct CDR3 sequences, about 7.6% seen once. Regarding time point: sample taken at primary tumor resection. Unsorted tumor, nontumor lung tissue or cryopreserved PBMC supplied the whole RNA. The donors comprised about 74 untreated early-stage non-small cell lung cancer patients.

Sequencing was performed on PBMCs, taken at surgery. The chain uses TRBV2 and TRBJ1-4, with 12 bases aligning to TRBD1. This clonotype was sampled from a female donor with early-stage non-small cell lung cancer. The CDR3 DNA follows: TGTGCCAGCAGTGAAGAAACCATTACAGCCACCGGGACAGGGGGCGAAAAACTGTTTTTT. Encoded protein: CASSEETITATGTGGEKLFF.